These 8 T cell receptor beta chains originate from one sample sequenced in a study of T-cell memory formation after mild COVID-19. TCRdb ran MiXCR on the 5' RACE reads and lists one entry per CDR3 protein. Counted here are 140,000 or so distinct CDR3 sequences, roughly 6.2% occurring once; the ten biggest clones make up approximately 2.1%. Sequenced: PBMCs or a T cell subset sorted from them (not recorded which). These TCRs come from an adult woman who had mild COVID-19 (a few samples of this study predate the infection). Cell type and time point are not known.

This clonotype was observed at least ten times. The CDR3 coding sequence is TGTGCCAGCACCCCAGGGGGGGGGTACCCCGGGGAGCTGTTTTTT. Translating gives CASTPGGGYPGELFF. This chain links TRBV4-2 with TRBJ2-2; D may be TRBD1 or TRBD2 (7 bases each). Germline V gives CDR1 LGHNA, CDR2 YNFKEQ. V lost 7 bases and J 6 bases, leaving 18 bases between the germline ends. The CDR3 is made up of 15 amino acids.

This clonotype was counted at least ten times. The genes are TRBV9 and TRBJ2-7, with 8 bases fitting TRBD2. CDR3 length equals 18 residues. Unmatched junction bases numbered 14, after V lost 3 bases and J lost 0 bases. Per germline, CDR1 SGDLS and CDR2 YYNGEE. This CDR3 reads CASSAGSGDLTLSYEQYF. The DNA of the CDR3 is TGTGCCAGCAGCGCGGGTAGCGGGGACTTAACCCTCTCCTACGAGCAGTACTTC.

Here the CDR3 reads CASSLGDRPREQYF. The CDR3 nucleotides read TGCGCCAGCAGCCTCGGGGACAGGCCTCGCGAGCAGTACTTC. The chain uses TRBV5-1 and TRBJ2-7; 8 positions agree with TRBD1. Per germline, CDR1 SGHRS and CDR2 YFSETQ. The J segment lost 6 bases and the V segment lost 4 bases, leaving 9 bases of the junction unmatched. This CDR3 region has 14 residues.

The chain is built from TRBV4-1 and TRBJ2-5; tentatively, D is TRBD2 (5 bases). Trimming pared 4 bases from V and 7 bases from J, leaving 10 bases between. The CDR3 runs to 12 residues. The V gene's germline CDR1 is MGHRA and CDR2 YSYEKL. The CDR3 region has the DNA TGCGCCAGCAGCCCGGACTCGGGGACCCAGTACTTC. It yields the protein CASSPDSGTQYF.

The chain links TRBV10-3 to TRBJ2-6; a possible D gene is TRBD2 (5 bases). V gave up 4 bases and J gave up 0 bases, with 7 bases separating them. This CDR3 has 15 residues. Germline CDR1 ENHRY, CDR2 SYGVKD. This chain's CDR3 is CAISVGGSGANVLTF. The CDR3 DNA reads as TGTGCCATCAGTGTTGGAGGCTCTGGGGCCAACGTCCTGACTTTC.

This clonotype was counted a few times. The rearrangement joins TRBV18 to TRBJ2-7, with D uncertain. Per the germline V gene, CDR1 is KGHSH and CDR2 is LQKENI. The CDR3 loop spans 14 amino acids. V shed 0 bases and J shed 7 bases, with 13 bases lying between them. CDR3 DNA sequence: TGTGCCAGCTCACCACCGTCAAGGCTCGGGGAGCAGTACTTC. This sequence encodes CASSPPSRLGEQYF.

This clonotype showed up many times. The chain combines TRBV20-1 with TRBJ2-1; TRBD1 might be the D (6 bases). The V end lost 5 bases, the J end lost 14 bases, and 16 bases lay between the germline ends. The CDR3 loop spans 11 amino acids. CDR1 is DFQATT and CDR2 is SNEGSKA in the germline V gene (reference sequence). For the CDR3, the DNA is TGCAGTGCTCAGGGGCCCCGGGTGGAGTTCTTC. It codes for CSAQGPRVEFF.

This clonotype has a handful of counts. V and J are TRBV5-1 and TRBJ1-1; 8 bases are a match to TRBD1. J was trimmed by 1 base and V by 7 bases; bases with no gene match: 12. CDR3 length: 16 residues. Germline V gene lookup returns CDR1 SGHRS and CDR2 YFSETQ. CDR3 sequence reads: CASGLQGGKTNTEAFF. DNA for the CDR3: TGCGCCAGCGGATTACAGGGGGGGAAGACGAACACTGAAGCTTTCTTT.